These T cell receptor beta chains were read from a single sample in a study of blood T cells in healthy people across ages. A single record per CDR3 protein comes from TCRdb applying MiXCR to the 5' RACE reads. This repertoire shows 1.5 million to 2 million distinct CDR3 sequences, roughly 27% found once; its top ten account for approximately 7.7%. Sequencing used blood. Receptor source: a woman aged 25 to 45 in good health. The CDR3 runs from the conserved cysteine through the conserved F or W.

j_call | v_call | cdr3_aa
TRBJ2-1 | TRBV12-3/TRBV12-4 | CASLKGLPNNEQFF
TRBJ1-2 | TRBV3-1 | CASSQARYGYTF
TRBJ2-7 | TRBV20-1 | CSALRSGRADEQYF
TRBJ2-1 | TRBV12-3/TRBV12-4 | CASSEPGVKYNEQFF
TRBJ2-5 | TRBV20-1 | CSARSGGSLETQYF
TRBJ2-1 | TRBV12-3/TRBV12-4 | CASSLGFGTRGINEQFF
TRBJ1-2 | TRBV3-1 | CASIQDWTGGAFGYTF
TRBJ2-3 | TRBV7-2 | CASSLQPAASTDTQYF
TRBJ1-2 | TRBV19 | CASSHTTGGSGGYTF
NA | TRBV20-1 | CSATLSYNEQYF